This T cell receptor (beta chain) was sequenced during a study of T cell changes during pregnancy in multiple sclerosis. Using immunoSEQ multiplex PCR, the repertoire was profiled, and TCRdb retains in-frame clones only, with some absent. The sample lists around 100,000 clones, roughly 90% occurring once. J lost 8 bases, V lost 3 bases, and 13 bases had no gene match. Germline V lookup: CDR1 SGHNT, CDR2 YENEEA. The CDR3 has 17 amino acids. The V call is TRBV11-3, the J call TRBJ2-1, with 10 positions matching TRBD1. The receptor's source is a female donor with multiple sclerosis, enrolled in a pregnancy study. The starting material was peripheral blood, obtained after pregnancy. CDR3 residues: CASSFEGPGQGLHEQFF. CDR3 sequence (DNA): TGTGCCAGCAGCTTCGAAGGACCGGGACAGGGGTTGCATGAGCAGTTCTTC.